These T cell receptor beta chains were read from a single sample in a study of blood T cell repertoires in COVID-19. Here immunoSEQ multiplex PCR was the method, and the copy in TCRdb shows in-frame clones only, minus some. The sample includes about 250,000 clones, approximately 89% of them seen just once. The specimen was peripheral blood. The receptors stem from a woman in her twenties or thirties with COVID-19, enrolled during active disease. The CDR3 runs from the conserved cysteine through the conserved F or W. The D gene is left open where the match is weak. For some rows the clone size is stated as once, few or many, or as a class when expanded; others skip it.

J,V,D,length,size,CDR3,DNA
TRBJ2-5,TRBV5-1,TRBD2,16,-,CASSPGTSGGRETQYF,TGCGCCAGCAGCCCGGGGACTAGCGGGGGGCGAGAGACCCAGTACTTC
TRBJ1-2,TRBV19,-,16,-,CASSKSDSAKFEGYTF,TGTGCCAGTAGCAAATCGGACTCAGCAAAGTTCGAAGGCTACACCTTC
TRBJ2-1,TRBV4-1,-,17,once,CASSPNRGAGSYNEQFF,TGCGCCAGCAGCCCAAATAGGGGAGCGGGCTCCTACAATGAGCAGTTCTTC
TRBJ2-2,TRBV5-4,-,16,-,CASSLDPGPNTGELFF,TGTGCCAGCAGCTTGGATCCGGGTCCGAACACCGGGGAGCTGTTTTTT
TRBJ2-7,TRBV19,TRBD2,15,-,CASSIAVGGSYEQYF,TGTGCCAGTAGTATAGCGGTCGGGGGGAGCTACGAGCAGTACTTC
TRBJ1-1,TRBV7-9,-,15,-,CASSPPTSGGAEAFF,TGTGCCAGCAGTCCTCCGACAAGCGGTGGGGCTGAAGCTTTCTTT
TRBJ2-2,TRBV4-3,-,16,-,CASSQESAGLAGELFF,TGCGCCAGCAGCCAAGAGAGTGCGGGGCTAGCCGGGGAGCTGTTTTTT
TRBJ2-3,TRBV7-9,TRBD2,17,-,CASSFVGLAGLTDTQYF,TGTGCCAGCAGCTTCGTCGGACTAGCGGGCCTCACAGATACGCAGTATTTT
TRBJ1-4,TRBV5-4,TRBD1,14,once,CASSLDRGSEKLFF,TGTGCCAGCAGCCTTGACAGGGGGAGCGAAAAACTGTTTTTT
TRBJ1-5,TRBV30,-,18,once,CAWRSLRWTVYSNQPQHF,TGTGCCTGGAGGAGCTTACGTTGGACAGTCTATAGCAATCAGCCCCAGCATTTT
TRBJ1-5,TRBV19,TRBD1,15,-,CASKTGQGAWQPQHF,TGTGCCAGTAAAACGGGACAGGGGGCATGGCAGCCCCAGCATTTT
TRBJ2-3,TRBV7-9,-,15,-,CASSLARTGTDTQYF,TGTGCCAGCAGCCTAGCCAGGACAGGCACAGATACGCAGTATTTT
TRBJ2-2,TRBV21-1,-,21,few,CASSRENVPRSNPKGSGELFF,TGTGCCAGCAGCCGAGAAAATGTCCCAAGAAGTAATCCCAAGGGGTCCGGGGAGCTGTTTTTT
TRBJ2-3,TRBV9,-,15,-,CASSVESGVPDTQYF,TGTGCCAGCAGCGTAGAGTCGGGAGTACCGGATACGCAGTATTTT
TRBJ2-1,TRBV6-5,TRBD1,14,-,CASNRGQQYNEQFF,TGTGCCAGCAACCGGGGACAGCAGTACAATGAGCAGTTCTTC
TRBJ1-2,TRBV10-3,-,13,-,CAISGGDDSGYTF,TGTGCCATCAGTGGGGGGGATGATAGTGGCTACACCTTC
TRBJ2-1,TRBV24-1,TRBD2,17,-,CATREPSGLAGVLEQFF,TGTGCCACCAGGGAGCCATCAGGACTAGCGGGAGTACTTGAGCAGTTCTTC
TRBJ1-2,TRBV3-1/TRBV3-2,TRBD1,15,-,CASSQDWDRENGYTF,TGTGCCAGCAGCCAAGATTGGGACAGGGAAAATGGCTACACCTTC
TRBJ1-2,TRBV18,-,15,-,CASSQSETASYGYTF,TGTGCCAGCTCACAATCCGAGACAGCCTCCTATGGCTACACCTTC
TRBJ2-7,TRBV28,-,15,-,CASSSPTSRSYEQYF,TGTGCCAGCAGTTCTCCCACCAGCAGGTCCTACGAGCAGTACTTC
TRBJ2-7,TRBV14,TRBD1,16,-,CASSQYVGTGPGEQYF,TGTGCCAGCAGCCAGTACGTGGGGACAGGGCCCGGCGAGCAGTACTTC
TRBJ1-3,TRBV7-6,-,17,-,CASSLVMGSTSGNTIYF,TGTGCCAGCAGCTTAGTGATGGGGAGTACCTCTGGAAACACCATATATTTT
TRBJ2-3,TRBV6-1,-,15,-,CASSEAGGRTDTQYF,TGTGCCAGCAGTGAAGCGGGGGGGCGAACAGATACGCAGTATTTT
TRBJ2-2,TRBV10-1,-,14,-,CASSSGGVTGELFF,TGCGCCAGCAGCTCAGGCGGGGTCACCGGGGAGCTGTTTTTT
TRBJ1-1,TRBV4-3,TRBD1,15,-,CASSQRTGLYTEAFF,TGCGCCAGCAGCCAGAGGACAGGGTTGTACACTGAAGCTTTCTTT
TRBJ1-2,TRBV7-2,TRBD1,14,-,CASSLGRGRSGYTF,TGTGCCAGCAGCTTAGGCAGGGGGCGGAGCGGCTACACCTTC
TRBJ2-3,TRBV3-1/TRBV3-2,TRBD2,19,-,CASSLLALAGGRATDTQYF,TGTGCCAGCAGCCTCCTGGCCCTCGCGGGCGGGAGGGCCACAGATACGCAGTATTTT
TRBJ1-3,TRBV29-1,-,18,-,CSVGPPWGTGRSGNTIYF,TGCAGCGTCGGGCCGCCCTGGGGCACCGGGAGGTCTGGAAACACCATATATTTT
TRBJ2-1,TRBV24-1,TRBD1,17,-,CATSVGRNRGIYNEQFF,TGTGCCACCAGTGTAGGGAGAAACAGGGGCATCTACAATGAGCAGTTCTTC
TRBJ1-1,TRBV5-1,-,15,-,CASSLAGVGNTEAFF,TGCGCCAGCAGCTTGGCGGGGGTCGGGAACACTGAAGCTTTCTTT
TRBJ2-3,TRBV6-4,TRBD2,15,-,CASSPRSGGVDTQYF,TGTGCCAGCAGTCCTCGGTCGGGGGGGGTAGATACGCAGTATTTT
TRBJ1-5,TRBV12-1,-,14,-,CASSHRVVNQPQHF,TGTGCCAGCAGCCACCGGGTCGTCAATCAGCCCCAGCATTTT
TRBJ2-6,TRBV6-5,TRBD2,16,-,CASRYWGGTGANVLTF,TGTGCCAGCAGATACTGGGGGGGGACTGGGGCCAACGTCCTGACTTTC